The 20 T cell receptor beta chains below were found in one sample sequenced in a study of cytomegalovirus exposure and HLA in healthy donors. PCR involved 60 Vbeta and 13 Jbeta primers. The repertoire was sequenced with immunoSEQ multiplex PCR; TCRdb's copy has only in-frame clones and lacks some. The sample includes some 200,000 clones, roughly a tenth of them seen just once. Sequences were obtained from PBMCs. The receptor set was obtained from a woman in her 30s in good health and CMV-seropositive.

This clone showed up just a few times. V gene TRBV19 combines with J gene TRBJ2-1; the match to TRBD2 covers 14 bases. After removal of 6 bases from V and 10 bases from J, the junction contained 11 bases not matched to a gene. The germline V gene encodes CDR1 LNHDA and CDR2 SQIVND (reference sequence). The CDR3 is 16 residues long. CDR3 DNA: TGTGCCAGTAGCACATCCGGGACTAGCGGGAGACGGGAGCAGTTCTTC. Translation gives CASSTSGTSGRREQFF. Drawing the rest from reference TRBV19 and TRBJ2-1, the complete variable domain is DGGITQSPKYLFRKEGQNVTLSCEQNLNHDAMYWYRQDPGQGLRLIYYSQIVNDFQKGDIAEGYSVSREKKESFPLTVTSAQKNPTAFYLCASSTSGTSGRREQFFGPGTRLTVL.

Only one count was recorded for this clone. The rearrangement links TRBV6-4 to TRBJ2-5; D is possibly TRBD1 (5 bases). The CDR3 loop spans 13 amino acids. Germline CDR1 MRHNA, CDR2 SNTAGT. The V end lost 6 bases, the J end lost 2 bases, and 10 bases lay between the germline ends. CDR3 residues: CASSADMQETQYF. The CDR3 nucleotides are TGTGCCAGCAGCGCGGACATGCAAGAGACCCAGTACTTC.

In its sample, this clone was seen a few times. The chain employs TRBV5-1 and TRBJ1-3, with a possible D match to TRBD1 (6 bases). The CDR3 consists of 15 residues. CDR1 is SGHRS, CDR2 YFSETQ, per germline. Trimming removed 4 bases from V and 3 bases from J, with 14 bases in between. In DNA form, the CDR3 reads TGCGCCAGCAGCCTCGGGACATCGGATGGAAACACCATATATTTT. Translation: CASSLGTSDGNTIYF.

A few counts support this clone. The rearrangement uses TRBV25-1 and TRBJ1-1; D is possibly TRBD1 (5 bases). Germline V CDR1 and CDR2: MGHDK, SYGVNS. The CDR3 spans 13 residues. Trimming pared 4 bases from V and 3 bases from J, leaving 9 bases between. The CDR3 DNA sequence: TGTGCCAGCAGTGCAGGCAGGGACACTGAAGCTTTCTTT. Translating gives CASSAGRDTEAFF.

The J gene is TRBJ2-7, the V gene TRBV18; 9 nucleotides match TRBD1. Germline V lookup: CDR1 KGHSH, CDR2 LQKENI. V shed 3 bases, J shed 3 bases, and the junction held 3 bases outside the gene matches. The CDR3 loop spans 14 amino acids. CDR3 residues: CASSPSTGGYEQYF. CDR3 coding DNA: TGTGCCAGCTCACCGTCGACAGGGGGCTACGAGCAGTACTTC. The whole variable domain, filled in from reference TRBV18 and TRBJ2-7, reads NAGVMQNPRHLVRRRGQEARLRCSPMKGHSHVYWYRQLPEEGLKFMVYLQKENIIDESGMPKERFSAEFPKEGPSILRIQQVVRGDSAAYFCASSPSTGGYEQYFGPGTRLTVT.

The gene calls are TRBV10-1 and TRBJ1-1; 10 nucleotides agree with TRBD1. Germline values: CDR1 WNHNN, CDR2 SYGVQD (reference sequence). The CDR3 spans 14 residues. The V and J ends lost 6 bases and 4 bases, in that order; junction bases with no gene match: 5. The CDR3 is CASSSDRGITEAFF. CDR3 DNA sequence: TGCGCCAGCAGCTCGGACAGGGGGATCACTGAAGCTTTCTTT.

This clone was seen a handful of times. Distinct nucleotide sequences in the sample also encode this CDR3. This chain connects TRBV4-1 to TRBJ1-1; D possibly corresponds to TRBD1 (5 bases). The V end was cut by 3 bases, the J end by 7 bases, with 15 bases between. The CDR3 spans 14 residues. From germline, CDR1 is MGHRA and CDR2 YSYEKL. This CDR3 is CASSQSRVYGEAFF. The CDR3 DNA reads TGCGCCAGCAGCCAGAGCAGGGTTTACGGTGAAGCTTTCTTT.

The chain links TRBV5-1 to TRBJ1-3; D is perhaps TRBD1 (5 bases). The CDR3 covers 15 residues. The germline V and J ends were trimmed by 4 bases and 0 bases, with 11 bases remaining between them. The germline CDR1 and CDR2 sequences are SGHRS and YFSETQ. CDR3 residues: CASSPGTSSGNTIYF. The DNA for the CDR3 is TGCGCCAGCAGCCCCGGGACTTCCTCTGGAAACACCATATATTTT.

This clone was found a few times. The chain couples TRBV29-1 to TRBJ2-5, with D hard to call. The CDR3 consists of 13 residues. The V and J ends lost 3 bases and 2 bases respectively, with 10 bases between them. Germline assignment: CDR1 SQVTM and CDR2 ANQGSEA. CDR3: CSVDIGGQETQYF. The CDR3 DNA reads TGCAGCGTTGATATAGGCGGACAAGAGACCCAGTACTTC.

V gene TRBV5-4 combines with J gene TRBJ1-5; perhaps TRBD1 as D (6 bases). V lost 2 bases, J lost 4 bases, and 7 bases lay in between. Germline V gene sequence: CDR1 SGHNT, CDR2 YYREEE (reference sequence). CDR3 length: 13 amino acids. The CDR3 protein is CASSFQGNQPQHF. CDR3 nucleotide sequence: TGTGCCAGCAGCTTCCAGGGGAATCAGCCCCAGCATTTT.

This clone was counted only a few times. The gene calls are TRBV6-6 and TRBJ2-7, with 9 bases lining up with TRBD2. The CDR3 sequence is 15 residues long. CDR1 is MNHNY and CDR2 is SVGAGI in the germline V gene (reference sequence). The V segment lost 6 bases and the J segment 5 bases; nucleotides outside the gene matches: 11. CDR3 sequence: CASREPGLALNEQYF. CDR3 bases: TGTGCCAGCAGGGAACCGGGACTAGCTTTGAACGAGCAGTACTTC.

This clone was found a few times. V is TRBV6-6 and J is TRBJ1-2; 10 bases map to TRBD1. Per the germline V gene, CDR1 is MNHNY and CDR2 is SVGAGI (reference sequence). After removal of 2 bases from V and 4 bases from J, the junction contained 4 bases not matched to a gene. The CDR3 is 15 residues long. DNA of the CDR3: TGTGCCAGCAGTTACCCCGACAGGGGGCCCTATGGCTACACCTTC. Its translation is CASSYPDRGPYGYTF.

This clone came up many times. This chain uses TRBV5-4 with TRBJ2-5; 7 positions agree with TRBD1. Per the germline V gene, CDR1 is SGHNT and CDR2 is YYREEE (reference sequence). CDR3 length: 14 residues. The J segment lost 0 bases and the V segment lost 4 bases, leaving 3 bases of the junction unmatched. CDR3 DNA: TGTGCCAGCAGCCAGGGACAGTACCAAGAGACCCAGTACTTC. Translation gives CASSQGQYQETQYF.

The V gene is TRBV18, the J gene TRBJ2-3, with 9 bases aligning to TRBD2. Germline values: CDR1 KGHSH, CDR2 LQKENI. This CDR3 comprises 14 residues. Trimming removed 3 bases from V and 6 bases from J; junction bases left unmatched: 4. The CDR3 loop reads CASSPSGSLDTQYF. The CDR3 nucleotides are TGTGCCAGCTCACCTAGCGGGAGTTTGGATACGCAGTATTTT.

CDR3 sequence (DNA): TGTGCCAGCAGCGGACAGGGTAACACTGAAGCTTTCTTT. Its translation is CASSGQGNTEAFF. The chain couples TRBV11-2 to TRBJ1-1; 8 nucleotides match TRBD1. The germline V gene encodes CDR1 SGHAT and CDR2 FQNNGV. The ends lost 5 bases at V and 2 bases at J; junction bases unmatched: 1. The CDR3 runs 13 residues.

The chain links TRBV6-4 to TRBJ2-1; 11 bases are a match to TRBD1. Trimming removed 0 bases from V and 6 bases from J; junction bases left unmatched: 16. This CDR3 spans 20 amino acids. Germline lookup yields CDR1 MRHNA and CDR2 SNTAGT. The CDR3 DNA follows: TGTGCCAGCAGTGACTCGTGGTCCTTCACCGGGACAGGGGGATGCAATGAGCAGTTCTTC. Translating gives CASSDSWSFTGTGGCNEQFF.

The V and J genes are TRBV5-1 and TRBJ1-1, with no clear D. Germline V gene sequence: CDR1 SGHRS, CDR2 YFSETQ. CDR3 length: 13 residues. The ends were cut back, 4 bases at V and 0 bases at J, with 7 bases in the middle. The CDR3 region is CASSQDVNTEAFF. DNA for the CDR3: TGCGCCAGCAGCCAGGATGTGAACACTGAAGCTTTCTTT.

Only a few counts were recorded for this clone. The rearrangement uses TRBV7-2 and TRBJ2-7; 12 nucleotides match TRBD2. The junction had 7 bases not matched to a gene; V was cut back by 5 bases and J by 2 bases. This CDR3 spans 16 amino acids. The germline CDR1 and CDR2 sequences are SGHTA and FQGNSA. CDR3 amino acids: CASSVTTSGGTYEQYF. CDR3 coding DNA: TGTGCCAGCAGCGTGACGACTAGCGGGGGAACCTACGAGCAGTACTTC.

The sample holds a few counts of this clone. The chain couples TRBV7-2 to TRBJ2-7; possibly TRBD1 for D (5 bases). Between the trimmed V and J ends, which lost 4 bases and 3 bases, there was a span of 16 bases. CDR3 length equals 15 residues. Germline CDR1 reads SGHTA; CDR2 reads FQGNSA. CDR3 loop: CASSSYPGQGYEQYF. The DNA of the CDR3 is TGTGCCAGCAGCTCCTACCCGGGCCAGGGCTACGAGCAGTACTTC.

V gene TRBV15 combines with J gene TRBJ2-3, with 10 bases aligning to TRBD2. Looked up from germline, CDR1 is LNHNV and CDR2 is YYDKDF (reference sequence). The CDR3 runs 18 residues. Germline trimming cut 1 base from V and 5 bases from J; bases unmatched to any gene: 12. The DNA of the CDR3 is TGTGCCACCAGCAGAGGGGCTATACGAGCGGGAGGGGAAGATACGCAGTATTTT. Amino acids: CATSRGAIRAGGEDTQYF.